A selection of T cell receptor beta chains follows, all from one sample in a study of cytomegalovirus exposure and HLA in healthy donors. Generated by immunoSEQ multiplex PCR, the TCRdb table keeps only in-frame clones and is missing some. The sample totals over 100,000 clones. The sequenced sample was PBMCs. The receptors stem from a young man in good health and CMV-seronegative. CDR3s include the opening cysteine and the closing phenylalanine or tryptophan. Fields, in order: V gene, D gene, J gene, CDR3 protein, CDR3 DNA. A D gene is named only where the DNA matches it firmly.

v_gene: TRBV19; d_gene: .; j_gene: TRBJ1-1; CDR3aa: CASAGQRNTEAFF; CDR3nt: TGTGCCAGTGCCGGACAGCGGAACACTGAAGCTTTCTTT
v_gene: TRBV6-5; d_gene: TRBD2; j_gene: TRBJ2-3; CDR3aa: CASSLLAGVGDTQYF; CDR3nt: TGTGCCAGCAGTCTGCTAGCGGGTGTTGGAGATACGCAGTATTTT
v_gene: TRBV29-1; d_gene: TRBD2; j_gene: TRBJ2-5; CDR3aa: CSVREGLQETQYF; CDR3nt: TGCAGCGTACGGGAGGGCCTTCAAGAGACCCAGTACTTC
v_gene: TRBV6-1; d_gene: .; j_gene: TRBJ1-4; CDR3aa: CASSETFSTNEKLFF; CDR3nt: TGTGCCAGCAGTGAGACATTTTCAACTAATGAAAAACTGTTTTTT
v_gene: TRBV4-3; d_gene: TRBD2; j_gene: TRBJ2-7; CDR3aa: CASSQDATSGGRSQYF; CDR3nt: TGCGCCAGCAGCCAAGATGCCACTAGCGGGGGGCGCTCACAGTACTTC
v_gene: TRBV7-8; d_gene: TRBD1; j_gene: TRBJ2-5; CDR3aa: CASSSGQGLLGGETQYF; CDR3nt: TGTGCCAGCAGCTCAGGACAGGGCCTATTGGGGGGAGAGACCCAGTACTTC
v_gene: TRBV28; d_gene: .; j_gene: TRBJ1-5; CDR3aa: CASSLGGQPQHF; CDR3nt: TGTGCCAGCAGTTTAGGGGGCCAGCCCCAGCATTTT
v_gene: TRBV6-6; d_gene: .; j_gene: TRBJ1-3; CDR3aa: CASSRGNTIYF; CDR3nt: TGTGCCAGCAGCAGAGGAAACACCATATATTTT
v_gene: TRBV29-1; d_gene: .; j_gene: TRBJ1-5; CDR3aa: CSVANRNQPQHF; CDR3nt: TGCAGCGTTGCCAACAGAAATCAGCCCCAGCATTTT
v_gene: TRBV6-1; d_gene: .; j_gene: TRBJ1-4; CDR3aa: CASSDKGTGVFVGKLFF; CDR3nt: TGTGCCAGCAGTGATAAGGGGACGGGGGTATTTGTGGGAAAACTGTTTTTT
v_gene: TRBV11-2; d_gene: .; j_gene: TRBJ1-6; CDR3aa: CASSLGQFNSPLHF; CDR3nt: TGTGCCAGCAGCTTAGGACAGTTCAATTCACCCCTCCACTTT
v_gene: TRBV29-1; d_gene: .; j_gene: TRBJ1-2; CDR3aa: CSVTQGSYGYTF; CDR3nt: TGCAGCGTTACACAGGGTAGCTATGGCTACACCTTC
v_gene: TRBV5-6; d_gene: TRBD2; j_gene: TRBJ2-3; CDR3aa: CASSPGLAGPKRGDTQYF; CDR3nt: TGTGCCAGCAGCCCGGGACTAGCGGGGCCTAAGCGGGGAGATACGCAGTATTTT
v_gene: TRBV6-6; d_gene: .; j_gene: TRBJ1-2; CDR3aa: CASSPRGVSGYTF; CDR3nt: TGTGCCAGCAGTCCCCGCGGGGTGAGTGGCTACACCTTC
v_gene: TRBV28; d_gene: TRBD1; j_gene: TRBJ1-2; CDR3aa: CASSLRDSYGYTF; CDR3nt: TGTGCCAGCAGCCTCCGGGACAGCTATGGCTACACCTTC
v_gene: TRBV28; d_gene: .; j_gene: TRBJ2-7; CDR3aa: CASSLGTSRAYEQYF; CDR3nt: TGTGCCAGCAGTTTAGGAACTAGCAGAGCCTACGAGCAGTACTTC
v_gene: TRBV18; d_gene: TRBD1; j_gene: TRBJ2-7; CDR3aa: CASSPGQGLEEQYF; CDR3nt: TGTGCCAGCTCACCGGGACAGGGGTTGGAGGAGCAGTACTTC
v_gene: TRBV9; d_gene: .; j_gene: TRBJ1-1; CDR3aa: CASSVQMNTEAFF; CDR3nt: TGTGCCAGCAGCGTACAGATGAACACTGAAGCTTTCTTT
v_gene: TRBV7-2; d_gene: TRBD1; j_gene: TRBJ2-3; CDR3aa: CASSHRGRGTDTQYF; CDR3nt: TGTGCCAGCAGCCACAGGGGGCGCGGCACAGATACGCAGTATTTT
v_gene: TRBV7-3; d_gene: TRBD2; j_gene: TRBJ2-1; CDR3aa: CASSFPGLSYNEQFF; CDR3nt: TGTGCCAGCAGCTTCCCGGGACTATCTTACAATGAGCAGTTCTTC
v_gene: TRBV29-1; d_gene: TRBD1; j_gene: TRBJ1-2; CDR3aa: CSVAEGQAGYGYTF; CDR3nt: TGCAGCGTCGCAGAAGGACAGGCGGGGTATGGCTACACCTTC
v_gene: TRBV7-9; d_gene: TRBD1; j_gene: TRBJ2-7; CDR3aa: CASRPQGITYEQYF; CDR3nt: TGTGCCAGCAGACCACAGGGGATCACCTACGAGCAGTACTTC
v_gene: TRBV27; d_gene: .; j_gene: TRBJ1-6; CDR3aa: CASTSSGTPSYNSPLHF; CDR3nt: TGTGCCAGCACCTCTTCCGGGACTCCCTCCTATAATTCACCCCTCCACTTT
v_gene: TRBV5-1; d_gene: TRBD1; j_gene: TRBJ2-7; CDR3aa: CASRQGRNEQYF; CDR3nt: TGCGCCAGCAGACAGGGGCGGAACGAGCAGTACTTC
v_gene: TRBV28; d_gene: .; j_gene: TRBJ2-1; CDR3aa: CASSLGHLREQFF; CDR3nt: TGTGCCAGCAGTTTAGGACACCTCAGGGAGCAGTTCTTC
v_gene: TRBV10-3; d_gene: .; j_gene: TRBJ2-7; CDR3aa: CAISDRGGSSYEQYF; CDR3nt: TGTGCCATCAGTGACCGCGGCGGGTCCTCCTACGAGCAGTACTTC
v_gene: TRBV7-9; d_gene: TRBD1; j_gene: TRBJ1-6; CDR3aa: CASSSGGSPLHF; CDR3nt: TGTGCCAGCAGCTCAGGGGGTTCACCCCTCCACTTT
v_gene: TRBV4-2; d_gene: TRBD1; j_gene: TRBJ1-4; CDR3aa: CASSERQGLSEKLFF; CDR3nt: TGTGCCAGCAGCGAGAGACAGGGATTGAGTGAAAAACTGTTTTTT